One and the same sample provided the 21 T cell receptor beta chains below, sequenced in a study of T cell responses to AZD1222 COVID-19 vaccine. Sequenced by immunoSEQ multiplex PCR; TCRdb stores in-frame clones only, minus some. This table has tens of thousands of clones, 85% to 90% appearing once. The source was peripheral blood, collected on day 0 of AZD1222 vaccination. The receptors come from an adult in good health.

The genes are TRBV28 and TRBJ2-2; D remains ambiguous. The CDR3 totals 13 residues. CDR1 is MDHEN and CDR2 is SYDVKM in the germline V gene. V dropped 5 bases and J dropped 7 bases, with 11 bases sitting between them. In nucleotides, the CDR3 is TGTGCCAGCAGTACAAAGGGAATCGGGGAGCTGTTTTTT. This gives the protein CASSTKGIGELFF.

V usage is TRBV9 and J usage is TRBJ2-1; 8 nucleotides agree with TRBD2. Germline V CDR1 and CDR2: SGDLS, YYNGEE. The trim removed 4 bases at V and 1 base at J, leaving 10 bases unmatched. The CDR3 runs to 17 residues. The CDR3 region has the DNA TGTGCCAGCAGCCCGTACCCCAAGCGGGAGTCCTACAATGAGCAGTTCTTC. This translates into CASSPYPKRESYNEQFF.

This chain uses TRBV5-1 with TRBJ2-6; D is undetermined. CDR1 and CDR2 (germline): SGHRS, YFSETQ. V was cut by 8 bases and J by 4 bases, with 10 bases left in between. The CDR3 consists of 13 residues. CDR3 loop: CASLAPGANVLTF. The CDR3 DNA reads as TGCGCCAGTCTCGCCCCCGGGGCCAACGTCCTGACTTTC.

This chain uses TRBV7-3 with TRBJ2-3; either TRBD1 or TRBD2 may fit D (5 bases each). The germline V and J ends were trimmed by 8 bases and 0 bases, with 9 bases remaining between them. Germline-derived CDR1 and CDR2 are SGHTA and FQGTGA. The CDR3 contains 13 residues. In nucleotides, the CDR3 is TGTGCCAGCCGGGACGGGAGCACAGATACGCAGTATTTT. This sequence encodes CASRDGSTDTQYF.

This clone was seen once. This chain connects TRBV6-5 to TRBJ2-7; D perhaps matches TRBD2 (6 bases). The CDR3 covers 12 residues. Between the trimmed V and J ends, which lost 7 bases and 0 bases, there was a span of 7 bases. From germline, CDR1 is MNHEY and CDR2 SVGAGI. The CDR3 nucleotides read TGTGCCAGCACGCGGGACTCCTACGAGCAGTACTTC. This translates into CASTRDSYEQYF.

This chain connects TRBV2 to TRBJ2-5; 8 nucleotides agree with TRBD2. Trimming at V came to 7 bases and at J to 2 bases, leaving 12 bases not matched to a gene. The CDR3 has 16 amino acids. Germline values: CDR1 SNHLY, CDR2 FYNNEI. CDR3 residues: CASKYGRAMRQETQYF. The CDR3 coding sequence is TGTGCCAGCAAATACGGGAGGGCAATGAGGCAAGAGACCCAGTACTTC.

As concerns this clone: Different DNA sequences within this sample yield the same CDR3. V usage is TRBV12-3 or TRBV12-4 and J usage is TRBJ2-7; D is ambiguous. The CDR3 loop spans 10 amino acids. V was clipped by 5 bases and J by 3 bases, with 2 bases between them. The CDR3 sequence: CASSIYEQYF. The CDR3 region has the DNA TGTGCCAGCAGTATCTACGAGCAGTACTTC.

The table lists this clone with a count of one. This CDR3 is CASSQSTDTQYF. Here the CDR3 DNA reads TGCGCCAGCAGTCAGAGCACAGATACGCAGTATTTT. The V gene is TRBV23-1, the J gene TRBJ2-3; the D is unclear. TRBV23-1 is an ORF, and what it does is uncertain. Trimming pared 3 bases from V and 0 bases from J, leaving 1 base between. This CDR3 region has 12 residues.

Regarding this clone: Different DNA sequences within this sample yield the same CDR3. The V call is TRBV19, the J call TRBJ1-1, with a possible D match to TRBD1 (5 bases). CDR3 size: 14 residues. V shed 5 bases and J shed 4 bases, with 14 bases lying between them. Germline V CDR1 and CDR2: LNHDA, SQIVND (reference sequence). The CDR3 nucleotides are TGTGCCAGTAGTCCGCCCGGGGGGGGCACTGAAGCTTTCTTT. Residues: CASSPPGGGTEAFF. Together with reference TRBV19 and TRBJ1-1, the CDR3 gives the full variable domain: DGGITQSPKYLFRKEGQNVTLSCEQNLNHDAMYWYRQDPGQGLRLIYYSQIVNDFQKGDIAEGYSVSREKKESFPLTVTSAQKNPTAFYLCASSPPGGGTEAFFGQGTRLTVV.

This chain uses TRBV11-2 with TRBJ1-6, with a possible D match to TRBD1 (5 bases). CDR3 size: 16 residues. The V gene's germline CDR1 is SGHAT and CDR2 FQNNGV. V lost 5 bases and J lost 9, with 20 bases in between. The CDR3 is CASSEGTWGGSSPLHF. CDR3 in DNA: TGTGCCAGCAGCGAAGGGACCTGGGGGGGGAGTTCACCCCTCCACTTT.

This chain uses TRBV6-5 with TRBJ2-1; D gene ambiguous. The CDR3 is 14 residues long. The germline V gene encodes CDR1 MNHEY and CDR2 SVGAGI. V was clipped by 6 bases and J by 1 base, with 10 bases between them. This CDR3 reads CASSLGRSYNEQFF. For the CDR3, the DNA is TGTGCCAGCAGCCTCGGACGGTCCTACAATGAGCAGTTCTTC.

The chain is built from TRBV29-1 and TRBJ2-2, with D possibly TRBD2 on 6 matching bases. V lost 4 bases to trimming and J lost 0 bases, with 21 bases between them. The CDR3 contains 18 residues. Germline V CDR1 and CDR2: SQVTM, ANQGSEA. The CDR3 region has the DNA TGCAGCGTTGTGGTGCCACCAGGACTACCTGCGAACACCGGGGAGCTGTTTTTT. Translating it yields CSVVVPPGLPANTGELFF.

The genes are TRBV7-9 and TRBJ1-3; D gene ambiguous. V gave up 4 bases and J gave up 4 bases, with 8 bases separating them. This CDR3 is built from 13 residues. The germline CDR1 and CDR2 sequences are SEHNR and FQNEAQ (reference sequence). CDR3 nucleotide sequence: TGTGCCAGCAGCTCTCTCTGGGGAAACACCATATATTTT. It specifies CASSSLWGNTIYF.

The rearrangement joins TRBV27 to TRBJ1-5; D is uncertain. Trimming shortened V by 5 bases and J by 5 bases, and 16 bases separated the two germline ends. The CDR3 is 15 amino acids. Germline V gene lookup returns CDR1 MNHEY and CDR2 SMNVEV (reference sequence). The CDR3 DNA reads as TGTGCCAGCAGTGACGCGGCAGGTGGTCATCAGCCCCAGCATTTT. Translated: CASSDAAGGHQPQHF.

As to this clone: This specimen includes other DNA sequences encoding the same CDR3. V usage is TRBV7-2 and J usage is TRBJ1-5, with TRBD1 as a possible D gene (5 bases). The germline V and J ends were trimmed by 2 bases and 7 bases, with 6 bases remaining between them. The V gene's germline CDR1 is SGHTA and CDR2 FQGNSA. The CDR3 contains 12 residues. CDR3 in DNA: TGTGCCAGCAGCTTACCAGGGCAGCCCCAGCATTTT. Protein sequence: CASSLPGQPQHF.

This chain joins TRBV15 and TRBJ1-5; 9 positions match TRBD1. CDR3 size: 14 residues. Germline V gene lookup returns CDR1 LNHNV and CDR2 YYDKDF (reference sequence). V was clipped by 2 bases and J by 6 bases; unmatched bases: 2. CDR3 amino acids: CATSRTGGGQPQHF. In nucleotides, the CDR3 is TGTGCCACCAGCAGAACAGGGGGCGGTCAGCCCCAGCATTTT.

The V call is TRBV19, the J call TRBJ1-5, with 7 positions matching TRBD1. After removal of 6 bases from V and 2 bases from J, the junction contained 7 bases not matched to a gene. In germline, CDR1 is LNHDA, CDR2 SQIVND (reference sequence). The CDR3 is made up of 15 amino acids. The CDR3 protein is CASRPPGQRNQPQHF. The CDR3 DNA is TGTGCCAGTAGACCTCCGGGACAGCGCAATCAGCCCCAGCATTTT. The whole variable domain, remainder taken from reference TRBV19 and TRBJ1-5, is DGGITQSPKYLFRKEGQNVTLSCEQNLNHDAMYWYRQDPGQGLRLIYYSQIVNDFQKGDIAEGYSVSREKKESFPLTVTSAQKNPTAFYLCASRPPGQRNQPQHFGDGTRLSIL.

V gene TRBV6-5 combines with J gene TRBJ1-5; a possible D gene is TRBD1 (5 bases). The CDR3 sequence is 14 residues long. The V gene's germline CDR1 is MNHEY and CDR2 SVGAGI. Trimming pared 7 bases from V and 5 bases from J, leaving 15 bases between. CDR3 loop: CASTGHGYHQPQHF. CDR3 nucleotide sequence: TGTGCCAGCACAGGACACGGGTACCATCAGCCCCAGCATTTT.

The rearrangement uses TRBV5-6 and TRBJ2-3; 14 nucleotides line up with TRBD2. Per germline, CDR1 SGHDT and CDR2 YYEEEE. The CDR3 contains 16 residues. V shed 4 bases, J shed 6 bases, and the junction held 7 bases outside the gene matches. For the CDR3, the DNA is TGTGCCAGCAGCCCGACTAGCGGGAGGGTTTGGGATACGCAGTATTTT. It specifies CASSPTSGRVWDTQYF.

V gene TRBV27 combines with J gene TRBJ1-4; possible D gene TRBD1, 6 bases. V was cut by 3 bases and J by 8 bases, with 10 bases left in between. Germline V lookup: CDR1 MNHEY, CDR2 SMNVEV (reference sequence). The CDR3 covers 13 residues. CDR3 sequence: CASSLGAWEKLFF. The CDR3 bases are TGTGCCAGCAGTTTGGGGGCGTGGGAAAAACTGTTTTTT.

CDR3 sequence reads: CASSLGRGEVSDTQYF. The CDR3 DNA is TGCGCCAGCAGCCTCGGTCGGGGGGAGGTCTCAGATACGCAGTATTTT. The chain employs TRBV5-1 and TRBJ2-3; TRBD2 agrees at 7 bases. Losses at the gene ends were 4 bases for V and 4 bases for J; bases not matched to a gene: 12. This CDR3 is built from 16 residues. CDR1 is SGHRS, CDR2 YFSETQ, per germline. The whole variable domain, filled in from reference TRBV5-1 and TRBJ2-3, reads KAGVTQTPRYLIKTRGQQVTLSCSPISGHRSVSWYQQTPGQGLQFLFEYFSETQRNKGNFPGRFSGRQFSNSRSEMNVSTLELGDSALYLCASSLGRGEVSDTQYFGPGTRLTVL.